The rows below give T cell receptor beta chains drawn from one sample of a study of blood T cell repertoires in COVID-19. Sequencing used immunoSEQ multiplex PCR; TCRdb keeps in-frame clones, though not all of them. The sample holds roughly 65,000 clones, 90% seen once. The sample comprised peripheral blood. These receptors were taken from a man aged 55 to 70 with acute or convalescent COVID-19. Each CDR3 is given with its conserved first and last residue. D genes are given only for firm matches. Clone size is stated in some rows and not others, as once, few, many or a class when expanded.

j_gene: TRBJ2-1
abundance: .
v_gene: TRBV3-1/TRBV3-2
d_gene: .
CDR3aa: CASSPDLTDKFF
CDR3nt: TGTGCCAGCAGCCCCGATTTGACGGACAAGTTCTTC

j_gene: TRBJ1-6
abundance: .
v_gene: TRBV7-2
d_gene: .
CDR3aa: CASSSRKQALYSPLHF
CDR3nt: TGTGCCAGCAGCTCCCGGAAACAGGCTTTGTATTCACCCCTCCACTTT

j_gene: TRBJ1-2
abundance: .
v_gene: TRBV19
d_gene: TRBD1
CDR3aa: CASSIGQGASHGYTF
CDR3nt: TGTGCCAGTAGTATAGGACAGGGGGCGTCGCATGGCTACACCTTC

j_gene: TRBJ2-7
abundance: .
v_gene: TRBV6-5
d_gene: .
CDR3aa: CASGGGQVGPKGQYF
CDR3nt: TGTGCCAGCGGGGGAGGACAAGTGGGGCCAAAGGGACAGTACTTC

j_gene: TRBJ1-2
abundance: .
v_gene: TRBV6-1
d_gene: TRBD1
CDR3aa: CASSLDRGQGYTF
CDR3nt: TGTGCCAGCAGTCTAGACAGGGGGCAGGGCTACACCTTC

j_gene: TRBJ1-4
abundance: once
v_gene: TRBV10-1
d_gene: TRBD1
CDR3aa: CASSEKVTGIGGRSEKLFF
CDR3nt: TGCGCCAGCAGTGAGAAAGTGACAGGGATTGGAGGTCGGAGTGAAAAACTGTTTTTT

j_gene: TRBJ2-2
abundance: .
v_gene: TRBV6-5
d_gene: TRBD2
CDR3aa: CASYRGRVEGELFF
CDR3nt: TGTGCCAGCTACCGGGGGAGGGTAGAAGGGGAGCTGTTTTTT

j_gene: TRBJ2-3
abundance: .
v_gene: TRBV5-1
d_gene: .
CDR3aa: CASSLTGLADTQYF
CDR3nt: TGCGCCAGCAGCTTAACTGGACTGGCAGATACGCAGTATTTT

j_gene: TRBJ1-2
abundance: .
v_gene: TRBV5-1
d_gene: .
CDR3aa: CASSLEQVYGYTF
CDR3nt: TGCGCCAGCAGCTTGGAACAGGTCTATGGCTACACCTTC

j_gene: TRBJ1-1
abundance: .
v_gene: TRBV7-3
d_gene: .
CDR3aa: CASSPGGPDTEAFF
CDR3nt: TGTGCCAGCAGCCCCGGGGGGCCGGATACCGAAGCTTTCTTT

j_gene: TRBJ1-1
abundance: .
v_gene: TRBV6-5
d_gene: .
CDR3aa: CASSYKQATEAFF
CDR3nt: TGTGCCAGCAGTTATAAACAGGCCACTGAAGCTTTCTTT

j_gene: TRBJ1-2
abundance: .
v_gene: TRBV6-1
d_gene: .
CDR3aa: CASSEGLRYF
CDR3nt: TGTGCCAGCAGTGAAGGGTTGCGGTACTTC

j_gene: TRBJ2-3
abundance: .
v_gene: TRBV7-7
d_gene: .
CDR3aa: CASSRSFGTDTQYF
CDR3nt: TGTGCTAGCAGTCGGTCTTTCGGCACAGATACGCAGTATTTT

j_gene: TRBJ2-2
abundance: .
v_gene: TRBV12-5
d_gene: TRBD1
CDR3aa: CASGSPRAGGVTGELFF
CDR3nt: TGTGCTAGTGGTTCTCCTCGGGCAGGGGGAGTAACCGGGGAGCTGTTTTTT

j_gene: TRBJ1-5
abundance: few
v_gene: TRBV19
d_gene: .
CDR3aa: CASSVSKQPQHF
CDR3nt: TGTGCCAGTAGTGTAAGCAAACAGCCCCAGCATTTT

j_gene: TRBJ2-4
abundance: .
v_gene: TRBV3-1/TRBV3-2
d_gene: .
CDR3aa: CASSQEWGRVKNIQYF
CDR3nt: TGTGCCAGCAGCCAAGAATGGGGGCGAGTGAAAAACATTCAGTACTTC

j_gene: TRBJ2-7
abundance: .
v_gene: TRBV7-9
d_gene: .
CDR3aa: CASSFRSDRIGFEQYF
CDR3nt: TGTGCCAGCAGCTTTAGGTCAGACAGGATTGGCTTCGAGCAGTACTTC

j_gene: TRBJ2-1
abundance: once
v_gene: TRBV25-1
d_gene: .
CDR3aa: CASSEWMEDNEQFF
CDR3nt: TGTGCCAGCAGTGAATGGATGGAGGACAATGAGCAGTTCTTC

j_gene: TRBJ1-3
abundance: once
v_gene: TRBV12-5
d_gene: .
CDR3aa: CASGTPAPSGNTIYF
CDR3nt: TGTGCTAGTGGCACACCTGCCCCCTCCGGAAACACCATATATTTT

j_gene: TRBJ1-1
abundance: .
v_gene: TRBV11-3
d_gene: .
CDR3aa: CASSLFRGTEAFF
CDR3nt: TGTGCCAGCAGCTTATTTCGGGGGACTGAAGCTTTCTTT

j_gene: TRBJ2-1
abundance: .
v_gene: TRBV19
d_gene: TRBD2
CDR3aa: CASSAGLARAYNEQFF
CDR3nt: TGTGCCAGTAGTGCAGGACTAGCGCGGGCATACAATGAGCAGTTCTTC

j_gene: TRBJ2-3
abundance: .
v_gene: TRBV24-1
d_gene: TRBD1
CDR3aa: CASAGGATDTQYF
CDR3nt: TGTGCCAGCGCAGGGGGCGCGACAGATACGCAGTATTTT